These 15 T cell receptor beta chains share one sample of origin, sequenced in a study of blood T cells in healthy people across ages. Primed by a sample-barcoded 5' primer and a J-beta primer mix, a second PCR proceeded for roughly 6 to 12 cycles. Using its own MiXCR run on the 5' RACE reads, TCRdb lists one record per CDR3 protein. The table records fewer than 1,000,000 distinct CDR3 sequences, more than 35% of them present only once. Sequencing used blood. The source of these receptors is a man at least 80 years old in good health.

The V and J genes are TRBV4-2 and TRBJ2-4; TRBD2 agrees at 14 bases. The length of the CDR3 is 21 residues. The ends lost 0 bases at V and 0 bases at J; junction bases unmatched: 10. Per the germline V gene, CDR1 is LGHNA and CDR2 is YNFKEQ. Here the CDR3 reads CASSQEGTSGSRTLAKNIQYF. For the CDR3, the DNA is TGTGCCAGCAGCCAAGAGGGGACTAGCGGGAGTCGGACGCTAGCCAAAAACATTCAGTACTTC.

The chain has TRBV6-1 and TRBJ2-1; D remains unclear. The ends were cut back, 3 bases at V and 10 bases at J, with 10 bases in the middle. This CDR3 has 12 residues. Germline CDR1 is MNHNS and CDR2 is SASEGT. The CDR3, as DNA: TGTGCCAGCAGTGACGGCTCCCAGGAGCAGTTCTTC. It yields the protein CASSDGSQEQFF.

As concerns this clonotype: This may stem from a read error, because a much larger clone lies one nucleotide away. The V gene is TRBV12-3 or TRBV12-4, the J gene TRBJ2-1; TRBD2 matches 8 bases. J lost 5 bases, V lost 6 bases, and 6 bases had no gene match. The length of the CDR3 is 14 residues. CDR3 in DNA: TGTGCCAGCAGCGTCGGGACTAGGGACAATGAGCAGTTCTTC. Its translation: CASSVGTRDNEQFF.

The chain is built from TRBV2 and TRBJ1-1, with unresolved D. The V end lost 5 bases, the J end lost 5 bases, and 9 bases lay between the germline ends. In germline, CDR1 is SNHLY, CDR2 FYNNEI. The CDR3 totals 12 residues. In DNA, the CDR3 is TGTGCCAGCAGTCGACTGCTTACTGAAGCTTTCTTT. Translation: CASSRLLTEAFF. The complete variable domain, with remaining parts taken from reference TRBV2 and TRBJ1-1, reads EPEVTQTPSHQVTQMGQEVILRCVPISNHLYFYWYRQILGQKVEFLVSFYNNEISEKSEIFDDQFSVERPDGSNFTLKIRSTKLEDSAMYFCASSRLLTEAFFGQGTRLTVV.

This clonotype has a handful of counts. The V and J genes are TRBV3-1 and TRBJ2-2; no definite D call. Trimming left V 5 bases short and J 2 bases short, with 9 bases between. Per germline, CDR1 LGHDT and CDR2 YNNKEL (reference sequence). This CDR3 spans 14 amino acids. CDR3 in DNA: TGTGCCAGCAGCGTCATGACCAACACCGGGGAGCTGTTTTTT. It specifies CASSVMTNTGELFF. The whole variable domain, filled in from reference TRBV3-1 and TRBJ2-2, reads DTAVSQTPKYLVTQMGNDKSIKCEQNLGHDTMYWYKQDSKKFLKIMFSYNNKELIINETVPNRFSPKSPDKAHLNLHINSLELGDSAVYFCASSVMTNTGELFFGEGSRLTVL.

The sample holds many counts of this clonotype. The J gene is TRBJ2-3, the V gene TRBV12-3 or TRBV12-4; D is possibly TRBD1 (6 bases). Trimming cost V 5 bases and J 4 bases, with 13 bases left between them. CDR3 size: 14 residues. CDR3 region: CASSPQGNADTQYF. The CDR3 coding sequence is TGTGCCAGCAGTCCCCAGGGGAACGCAGATACGCAGTATTTT.

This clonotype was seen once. CDR3 protein: CASSTKQGYQPQHF. CDR3 sequence (DNA): TGTGCCAGCAGTACCAAACAGGGATATCAGCCCCAGCATTTT. V is TRBV27 and J is TRBJ1-5; tentatively, D is TRBD1 (6 bases). Trimming pared 5 bases from V and 5 bases from J, leaving 13 bases between. Germline CDR1 and CDR2: MNHEY and SMNVEV (reference sequence). The length of the CDR3 is 14 residues.

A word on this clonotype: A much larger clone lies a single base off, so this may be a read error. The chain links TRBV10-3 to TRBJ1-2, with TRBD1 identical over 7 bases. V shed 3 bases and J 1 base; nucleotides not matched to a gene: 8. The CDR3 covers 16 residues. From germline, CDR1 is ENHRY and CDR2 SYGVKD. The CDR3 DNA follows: TGTGCCATCAGTGAAATAACAGGGGCTTATAACTATGGCTACACCTTC. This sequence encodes CAISEITGAYNYGYTF.

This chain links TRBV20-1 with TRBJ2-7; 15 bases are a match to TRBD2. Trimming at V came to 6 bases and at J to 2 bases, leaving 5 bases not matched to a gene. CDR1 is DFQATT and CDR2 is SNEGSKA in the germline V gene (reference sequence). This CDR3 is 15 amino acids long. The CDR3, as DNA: TGCAGTGCAATCGGACTAGCGGGAGGGACCTACGAGCAGTACTTC. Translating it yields CSAIGLAGGTYEQYF.

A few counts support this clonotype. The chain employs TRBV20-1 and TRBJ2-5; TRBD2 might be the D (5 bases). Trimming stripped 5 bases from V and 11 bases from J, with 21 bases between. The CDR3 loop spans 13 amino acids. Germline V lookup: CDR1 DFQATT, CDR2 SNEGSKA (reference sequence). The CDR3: CSAADPTIVQQYF. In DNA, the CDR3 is TGCAGTGCTGCCGACCCGACTATCGTGCAGCAGTACTTC.

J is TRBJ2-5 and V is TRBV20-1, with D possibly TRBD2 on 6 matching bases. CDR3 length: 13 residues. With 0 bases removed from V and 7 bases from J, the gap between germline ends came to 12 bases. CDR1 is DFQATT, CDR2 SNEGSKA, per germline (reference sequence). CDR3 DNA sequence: TGCAGTGCTAGAGATGGAGTCGGGGGGACCCAGTACTTC. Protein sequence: CSARDGVGGTQYF.

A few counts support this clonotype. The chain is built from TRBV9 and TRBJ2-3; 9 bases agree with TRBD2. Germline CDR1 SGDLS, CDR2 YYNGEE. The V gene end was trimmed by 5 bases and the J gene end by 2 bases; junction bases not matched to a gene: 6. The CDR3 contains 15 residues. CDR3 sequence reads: CASSRGRANTDTQYF. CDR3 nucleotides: TGTGCCAGCAGTCGCGGGAGGGCCAACACAGATACGCAGTATTTT.

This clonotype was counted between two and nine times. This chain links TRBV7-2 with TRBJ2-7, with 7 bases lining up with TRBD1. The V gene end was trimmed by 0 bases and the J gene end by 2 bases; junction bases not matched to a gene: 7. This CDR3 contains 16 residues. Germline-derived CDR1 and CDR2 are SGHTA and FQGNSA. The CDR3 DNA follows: TGTGCCAGCAGCTTAGCGAAGGGGGCATCCCCCTACGAGCAGTACTTC. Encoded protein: CASSLAKGASPYEQYF. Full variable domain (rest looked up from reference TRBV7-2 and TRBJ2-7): GAGVSQSPSNKVTEKGKDVELRCDPISGHTALYWYRQSLGQGLEFLIYFQGNSAPDKSGLPSDRFSAERTGGSVSTLTIQRTQQEDSAVYLCASSLAKGASPYEQYFGPGTRLTVT.

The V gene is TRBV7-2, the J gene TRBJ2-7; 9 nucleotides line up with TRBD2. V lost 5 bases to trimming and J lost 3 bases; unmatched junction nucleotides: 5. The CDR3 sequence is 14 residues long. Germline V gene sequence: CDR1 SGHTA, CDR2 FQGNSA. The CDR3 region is CASSDLAGNYEQYF. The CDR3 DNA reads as TGTGCCAGCAGCGATCTAGCGGGGAACTACGAGCAGTACTTC.

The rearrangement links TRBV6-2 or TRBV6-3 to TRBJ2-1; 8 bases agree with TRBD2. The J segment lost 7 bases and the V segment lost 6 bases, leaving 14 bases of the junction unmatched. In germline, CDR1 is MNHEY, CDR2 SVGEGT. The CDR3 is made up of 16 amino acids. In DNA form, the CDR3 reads TGTGCCAGCAGCCAACGCTTCGGGACTAGTGGTAATGAGCAGTTCTTC. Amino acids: CASSQRFGTSGNEQFF.